This T cell receptor beta chain appears in the sequencing data of a study of T cells in localized non-small cell lung cancer. Study observations and caveats: Greater T cell density in blood accompanied longer overall survival. A median about 56 of the top 100 tumor clones appeared in adjacent lung. Compared with tumor, uninvolved adjacent lung displayed greater T cell clonality, ranking highest overall.

The CDR3 sequence is 18 residues long. Trimming cost V 1 base and J 4 bases; bases outside gene matches: 13. Germline CDR1 is LGHNA and CDR2 is YNFKEQ. Clones were read by immunoSEQ multiplex PCR, and TCRdb kept only the in-frame ones, dropping some. The sample lists 30,000 or so clones; 80% to 95% were seen once. The sample holds a few counts of this clone. Antigen unknown. This receptor was taken from a woman aged 35 to 70 with stage III lung adenocarcinoma. The chain couples TRBV4-2 to TRBJ1-1; 9 bases line up with TRBD1. The sample consisted of peripheral blood mononuclear cells, taken before any cancer treatment. CDR3 protein: CASSQASWDRAGSTEAFF. CDR3 DNA: TGTGCCAGCAGCCAAGCAAGCTGGGACAGGGCAGGGAGCACTGAAGCTTTCTTT.